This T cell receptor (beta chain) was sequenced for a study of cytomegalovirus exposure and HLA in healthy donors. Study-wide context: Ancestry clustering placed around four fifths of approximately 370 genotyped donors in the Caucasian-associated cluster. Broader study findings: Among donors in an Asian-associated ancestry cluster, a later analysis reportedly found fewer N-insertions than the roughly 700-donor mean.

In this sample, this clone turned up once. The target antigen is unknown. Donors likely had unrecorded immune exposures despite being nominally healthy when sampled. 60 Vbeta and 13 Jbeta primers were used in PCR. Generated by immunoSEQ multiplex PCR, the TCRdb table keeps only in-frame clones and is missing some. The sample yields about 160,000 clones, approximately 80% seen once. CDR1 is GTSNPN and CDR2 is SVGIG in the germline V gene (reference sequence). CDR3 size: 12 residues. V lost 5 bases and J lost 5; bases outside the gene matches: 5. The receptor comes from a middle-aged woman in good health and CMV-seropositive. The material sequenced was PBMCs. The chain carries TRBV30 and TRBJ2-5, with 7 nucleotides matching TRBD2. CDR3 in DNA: TGTGCCTGGGGGAGGGGTGCGGAGACCCAGTACTTC. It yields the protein CAWGRGAETQYF.